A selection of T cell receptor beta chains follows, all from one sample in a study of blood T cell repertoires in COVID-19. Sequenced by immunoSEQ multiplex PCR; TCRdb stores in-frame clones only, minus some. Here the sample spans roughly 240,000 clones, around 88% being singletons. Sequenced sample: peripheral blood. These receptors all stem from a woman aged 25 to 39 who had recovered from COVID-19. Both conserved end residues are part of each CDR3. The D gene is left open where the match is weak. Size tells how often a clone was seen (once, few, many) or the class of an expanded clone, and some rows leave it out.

CASSPRSGVLTGELFF,TGTGCCAGCAGCCCCCGGAGCGGGGTCCTAACCGGGGAGCTGTTTTTT,TRBV7-8,TRBJ2-2,TRBD2,-
CASSVGQLDRVFGELFF,TGTGCCAGCAGCGTAGGGCAGCTGGACAGGGTGTTCGGGGAGCTGTTTTTT,TRBV9,TRBJ2-2,TRBD1,-
CASSLEVNYGSYNEQFF,TGCGCCAGCAGCTTGGAGGTTAATTACGGGAGTTACAATGAGCAGTTCTTC,TRBV5-1,TRBJ2-1,-,once
CASGQGGHIQYF,TGTGCCAGTGGTCAGGGGGGACACATTCAGTACTTC,TRBV19,TRBJ2-4,-,-
CASQESNTGELFF,TGTGCCTCCCAAGAGAGTAACACCGGGGAGCTGTTTTTT,TRBV7-3,TRBJ2-2,-,-
CASSEASVKQFF,TGTGCCAGCAGTGAAGCCTCGGTGAAGCAGTTCTTC,TRBV2,TRBJ2-1,-,-
CASSYAEQGATNEKLFF,TGTGCCAGCAGTTACGCCGAACAGGGGGCAACTAATGAAAAACTGTTTTTT,TRBV6-2/TRBV6-3,TRBJ1-4,TRBD1,-
CASSLNGGTYNEQFF,TGCGCCAGCAGCTTAAACGGGGGGACTTACAATGAGCAGTTCTTC,TRBV5-1,TRBJ2-1,TRBD2,-
CASSEEGRRTGELFF,TGTGCCAGCAGTGAAGAGGGGCGCCGGACCGGGGAGCTGTTTTTT,TRBV6-1,TRBJ2-2,-,-
CASSEAGSLYNSPLHF,TGTGCCAGCAGTGAAGCGGGCAGCCTTTATAATTCACCCCTCCACTTT,TRBV6-1,TRBJ1-6,-,-
CASSSDLDLFGANVLTF,TGTGCCAGCAGCTCGGATCTAGACTTGTTTGGGGCCAACGTCCTGACTTTC,TRBV5-5,TRBJ2-6,-,-
CATSRGPGQGTEKLFF,TGTGCCACCAGCAGAGGTCCGGGACAGGGGACCGAAAAACTGTTTTTT,TRBV15,TRBJ1-4,TRBD1,-
CASSRSGGANTEAFF,TGTGCCAGCAGCCGCTCCGGGGGGGCGAACACTGAAGCTTTCTTT,TRBV5-5,TRBJ1-1,-,-
CASSHRTEAFF,TGTGCCAGCAGCCATCGTACTGAAGCTTTCTTT,TRBV3-1/TRBV3-2,TRBJ1-1,-,-
CASSLVGDRGSWRDTQYF,TGTGCCAGCAGCTTAGTGGGGGACCGGGGGTCTTGGAGGGATACGCAGTATTTT,TRBV7-6,TRBJ2-3,-,once
CASSRDRLTEAFF,TGCGCCAGCAGTCGAGACAGGTTGACTGAAGCTTTCTTT,TRBV10-1,TRBJ1-1,-,-
CASSQGGQGAFYGYTF,TGCGCCAGCAGCCAAGGGGGACAGGGGGCATTTTATGGCTACACCTTC,TRBV4-3,TRBJ1-2,TRBD1,few
CASSLGTSRGNEQFF,TGTGCCAGCAGCTTAGGAACTAGCCGGGGCAATGAGCAGTTCTTC,TRBV7-3,TRBJ2-1,-,-
CATRRQGDPYEQYF,TGTGCCACCCGACGGCAGGGGGATCCCTACGAGCAGTACTTC,TRBV15,TRBJ2-7,TRBD1,-
CASSIAGSADTQYF,TGTGCCAGTAGTATAGCAGGTTCCGCAGATACGCAGTATTTT,TRBV19,TRBJ2-3,-,-
CASSVPQLSVEAFF,TGTGCCAGCAGTGTGCCGCAACTGTCGGTTGAAGCTTTCTTT,TRBV2,TRBJ1-1,-,-
CASSSSGGPDTQYF,TGTGCCAGCAGCTCTAGCGGGGGTCCAGATACGCAGTATTTT,TRBV7-3,TRBJ2-3,TRBD2,-
CASSFRTDPRGSYEQYF,TGTGCCAGCAGCTTCCGGACGGACCCCCGGGGCTCCTACGAGCAGTACTTC,TRBV7-2,TRBJ2-7,-,-
CASSVGPGQGAFDYGYTF,TGTGCCAGCAGCGTAGGACCGGGACAGGGGGCTTTTGACTATGGCTACACCTTC,TRBV9,TRBJ1-2,TRBD1,-
CARSYSRPAGGWGVYNEQFF,TGTGCCCGCAGTTACTCGCGGCCAGCGGGGGGCTGGGGGGTTTACAATGAGCAGTTCTTC,TRBV6-2/TRBV6-3,TRBJ2-1,TRBD2,-
CASSQEGASSGVRETQYF,TGTGCCAGCAGCCAAGAAGGGGCCTCAAGCGGGGTAAGGGAGACCCAGTACTTC,TRBV4-2,TRBJ2-5,TRBD2,-
CSASTDTEAFF,TGCAGTGCTAGTACTGACACTGAAGCTTTCTTT,TRBV20-1,TRBJ1-1,-,few
CASSGQGVYGYTF,TGTGCCAGCAGTGGACAGGGGGTTTATGGCTACACCTTC,TRBV2,TRBJ1-2,TRBD1,many
CASSPGQNEQYF,TGTGCCAGCAGCCCAGGACAGAACGAGCAGTACTTC,TRBV27,TRBJ2-7,-,-
CASSIDRLGQPQHF,TGTGCCAGCAGTATTGACAGGCTTGGTCAGCCCCAGCATTTT,TRBV6-5,TRBJ1-5,-,-
CASSNDGMNTEAFF,TGTGCCAGCTCAAATGACGGGATGAACACTGAAGCTTTCTTT,TRBV18,TRBJ1-1,-,-
CASRLGDWRGGQPQHF,TGTGCAAGTCGCTTAGGAGACTGGAGGGGCGGTCAGCCCCAGCATTTT,TRBV12-2,TRBJ1-5,-,-
CASSMRGTSGYPLEQYF,TGTGCCAGTAGTATGAGGGGGACTAGCGGGTACCCCCTGGAGCAGTACTTC,TRBV19,TRBJ2-7,TRBD2,once
CASSVTGNFSPLHF,TGTGCCAGCAGCGTAACGGGGAATTTCTCACCCCTCCACTTT,TRBV9,TRBJ1-6,-,-
CASSQDLNRAPYF,TGTGCCAGCAGCCAAGATCTGAACAGGGCCCCGTATTTT,TRBV3-1/TRBV3-2,TRBJ2-3,-,-
CASSPFSDAWEGGYTF,TGTGCCAGCAGCCCTTTCAGCGACGCATGGGAGGGTGGCTACACCTTC,TRBV4-2,TRBJ1-2,-,-
CASSSTGGAGANVLTF,TGTGCCAGCAGTTCCACAGGGGGCGCTGGGGCCAACGTCCTGACTTTC,TRBV7-9,TRBJ2-6,TRBD1,-
CASSQGQGSGANVLTF,TGCGCCAGCAGCCAAGGGCAGGGCTCTGGGGCCAACGTCCTGACTTTC,TRBV4-1,TRBJ2-6,-,-
CASSQGGLAGDPTDTQYF,TGTGCCAGCAGCCAAGGGGGACTAGCGGGGGATCCCACAGATACGCAGTATTTT,TRBV4-2,TRBJ2-3,TRBD2,few
CASSYSAGVTFYNSPLHF,TGTGCCAGCAGTTACTCAGCGGGAGTAACCTTCTATAATTCACCCCTCCACTTT,TRBV6-2/TRBV6-3,TRBJ1-6,-,-
CASSLRGERGFWQYF,TGTGCCAGCAGCCTACGAGGGGAGCGGGGGTTCTGGCAGTACTTC,TRBV11-2,TRBJ2-7,TRBD2,-
CASSADRGDTEAFF,TGTGCCAGCAGCGCGGACAGGGGTGACACTGAAGCTTTCTTT,TRBV6-6,TRBJ1-1,TRBD1,-
CASSPRTGGYSNYGYTF,TGTGCCAGCAGCCCTCGGACAGGGGGGTATAGTAACTATGGCTACACCTTC,TRBV9,TRBJ1-2,TRBD1,-
CASSFPQGLDYGYTF,TGTGCCAGCAGTTTCCCACAGGGGTTAGACTATGGCTACACCTTC,TRBV28,TRBJ1-2,TRBD1,once
CASSVATTLGTDTQYF,TGTGCCAGCAGCGTAGCGACTACGTTGGGCACAGATACGCAGTATTTT,TRBV9,TRBJ2-3,-,-
CASSRTSGDLQYF,TGTGCCAGCAGCAGGACTAGCGGGGATTTGCAGTACTTC,TRBV9,TRBJ2-7,TRBD2,-